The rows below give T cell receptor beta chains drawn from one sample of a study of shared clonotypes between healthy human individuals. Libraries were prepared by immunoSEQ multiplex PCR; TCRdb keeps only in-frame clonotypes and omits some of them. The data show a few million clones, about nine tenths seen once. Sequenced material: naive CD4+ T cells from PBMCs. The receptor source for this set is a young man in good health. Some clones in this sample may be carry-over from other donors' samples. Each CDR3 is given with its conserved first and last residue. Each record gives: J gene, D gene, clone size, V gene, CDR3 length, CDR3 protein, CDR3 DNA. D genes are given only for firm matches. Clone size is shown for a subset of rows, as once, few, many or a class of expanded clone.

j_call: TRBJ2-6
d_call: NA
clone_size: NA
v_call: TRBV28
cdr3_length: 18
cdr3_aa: CASTGRRGNLAGANVLTF
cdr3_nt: TGTGCCAGCACGGGACGACGGGGGAACCTGGCTGGGGCCAACGTCCTGACTTTC

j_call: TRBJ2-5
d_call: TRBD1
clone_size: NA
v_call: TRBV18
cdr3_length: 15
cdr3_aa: CASPRDRGLQETQYF
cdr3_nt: TGTGCCAGCCCCAGGGACAGGGGACTCCAAGAGACCCAGTACTTC

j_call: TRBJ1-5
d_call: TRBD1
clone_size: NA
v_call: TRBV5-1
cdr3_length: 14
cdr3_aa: CASSQGTGNQPQHF
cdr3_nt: TGCGCCAGCAGCCAAGGGACAGGCAATCAGCCCCAGCATTTT

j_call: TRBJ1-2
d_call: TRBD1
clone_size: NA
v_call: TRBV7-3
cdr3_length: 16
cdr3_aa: CASSLRAGGASGGYTF
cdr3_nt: TGTGCCAGCAGCTTAAGGGCAGGGGGCGCGTCAGGTGGCTACACCTTC

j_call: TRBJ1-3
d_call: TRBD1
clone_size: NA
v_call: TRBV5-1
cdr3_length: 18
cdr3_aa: CASSLGGQGLFSGNTIYF
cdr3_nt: TGCGCCAGCAGCTTGGGGGGACAGGGCCTCTTCTCTGGAAACACCATATATTTT

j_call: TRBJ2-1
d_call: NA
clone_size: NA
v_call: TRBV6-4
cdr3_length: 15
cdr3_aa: CASRIRGGYYNEQFF
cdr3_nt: TGTGCCAGCCGAATAAGGGGTGGGTACTACAATGAGCAGTTCTTC

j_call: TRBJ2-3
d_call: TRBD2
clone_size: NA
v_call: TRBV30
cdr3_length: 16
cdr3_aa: CAWSLGTSRDLDTQYF
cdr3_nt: TGTGCCTGGAGTCTGGGGACTAGTCGGGATCTCGATACGCAGTATTTT

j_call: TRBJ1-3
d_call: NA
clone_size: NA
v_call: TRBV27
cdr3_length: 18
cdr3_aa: CASSLYGSGGASGNTIYF
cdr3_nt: TGTGCCAGCAGTTTATATGGGAGTGGGGGGGCGTCGGGAAACACCATATATTTT

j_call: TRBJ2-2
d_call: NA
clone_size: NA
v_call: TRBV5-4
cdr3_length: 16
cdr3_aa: CASSLGQHMGTGELFF
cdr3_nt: TGTGCCAGCAGCTTGGGGCAGCATATGGGCACCGGGGAGCTGTTTTTT

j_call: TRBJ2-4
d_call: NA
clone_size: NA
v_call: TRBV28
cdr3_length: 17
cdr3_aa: CASSLAKGRFMADIQYF
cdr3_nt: TGTGCCAGCAGTTTAGCCAAAGGACGGTTCATGGCAGACATTCAGTACTTC

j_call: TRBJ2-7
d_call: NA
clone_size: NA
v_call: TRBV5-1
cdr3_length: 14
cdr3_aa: CASSLDQGSYEQYF
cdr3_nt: TGCGCCAGCAGCTTGGATCAGGGGTCCTACGAGCAGTACTTC

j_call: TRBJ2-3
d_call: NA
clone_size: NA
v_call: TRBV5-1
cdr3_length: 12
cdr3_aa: CASSLELGTQYF
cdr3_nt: TGCGCCAGCAGCTTGGAGCTGGGTACGCAGTATTTT

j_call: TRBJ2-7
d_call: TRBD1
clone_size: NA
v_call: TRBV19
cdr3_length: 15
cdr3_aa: CASSMRGLRSYEQYF
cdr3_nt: TGTGCCAGTAGTATGAGGGGGCTTCGTTCCTACGAGCAGTACTTC

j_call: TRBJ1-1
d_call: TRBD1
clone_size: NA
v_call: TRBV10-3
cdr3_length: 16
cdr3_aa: CAISERGQAPVTEAFF
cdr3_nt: TGTGCCATCAGTGAACGGGGACAGGCCCCGGTCACTGAAGCTTTCTTT

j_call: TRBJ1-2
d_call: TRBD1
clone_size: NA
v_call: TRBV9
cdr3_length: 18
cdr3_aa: CASSRSPGQGPIGYGYTF
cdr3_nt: TGTGCCAGCAGCCGATCACCGGGACAGGGACCTATTGGGTATGGCTACACCTTC

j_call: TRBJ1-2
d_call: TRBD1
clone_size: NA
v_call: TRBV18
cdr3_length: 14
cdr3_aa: CASSPPTDRVGYTF
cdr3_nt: TGTGCCAGCTCACCTCCTACGGACAGGGTTGGCTACACCTTC

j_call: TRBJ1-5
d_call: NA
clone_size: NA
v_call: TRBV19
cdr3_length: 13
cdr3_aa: CASSMSRNQPQHF
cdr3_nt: TGTGCCAGTAGTATGAGTCGCAATCAGCCCCAGCATTTT

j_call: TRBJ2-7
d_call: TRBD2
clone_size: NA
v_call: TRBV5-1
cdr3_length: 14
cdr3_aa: CASSSTSGTYEQYF
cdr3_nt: TGCGCCAGCAGCAGTACTAGCGGAACCTACGAGCAGTACTTC

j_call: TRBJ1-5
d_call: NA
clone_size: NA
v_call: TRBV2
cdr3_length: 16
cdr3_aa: CASSEGWGLENQPQHF
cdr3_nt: TGTGCCAGCAGTGAAGGGTGGGGGCTGGAGAATCAGCCCCAGCATTTT

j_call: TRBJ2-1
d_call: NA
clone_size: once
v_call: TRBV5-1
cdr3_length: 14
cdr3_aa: CASSLRLSAYEQFF
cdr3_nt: TGCGCCAGCAGCTTGAGACTTTCGGCTTATGAGCAGTTCTTC

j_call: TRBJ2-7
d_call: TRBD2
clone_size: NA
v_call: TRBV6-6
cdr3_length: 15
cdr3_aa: CASSYSRGSSYEQYF
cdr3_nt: TGTGCCAGCAGTTACTCCCGCGGGAGCTCCTACGAGCAGTACTTC

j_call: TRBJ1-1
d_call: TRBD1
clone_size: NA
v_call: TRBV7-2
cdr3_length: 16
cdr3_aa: CASSLQGQGINTEAFF
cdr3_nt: TGTGCCAGCAGCCTCCAAGGACAGGGAATAAACACTGAAGCTTTCTTT

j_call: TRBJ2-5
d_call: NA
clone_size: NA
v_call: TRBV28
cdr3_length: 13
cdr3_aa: CASSHRDKETQYF
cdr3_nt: TGTGCCAGCAGTCACCGGGACAAAGAGACCCAGTACTTC

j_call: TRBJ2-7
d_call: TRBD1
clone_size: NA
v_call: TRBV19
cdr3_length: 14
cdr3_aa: CASSRGDRGYEQYF
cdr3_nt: TGTGCCAGTAGTCGTGGAGACAGGGGTTACGAGCAGTACTTC

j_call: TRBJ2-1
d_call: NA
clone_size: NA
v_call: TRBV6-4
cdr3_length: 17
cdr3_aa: CASSSLGALGNYNEQFF
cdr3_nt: TGTGCCAGCAGCTCCCTAGGGGCCCTGGGAAATTACAATGAGCAGTTCTTC

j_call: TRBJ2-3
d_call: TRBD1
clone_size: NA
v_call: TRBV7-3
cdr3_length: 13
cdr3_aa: CASSRQGTDTQYF
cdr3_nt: TGTGCCAGCTCCCGACAGGGGACAGATACGCAGTATTTT

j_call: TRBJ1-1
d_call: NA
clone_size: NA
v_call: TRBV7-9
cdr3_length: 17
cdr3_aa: CASSPRDGTRIGTEAFF
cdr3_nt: TGTGCCAGCAGCCCCCGGGACGGAACCAGGATCGGCACTGAAGCTTTCTTT

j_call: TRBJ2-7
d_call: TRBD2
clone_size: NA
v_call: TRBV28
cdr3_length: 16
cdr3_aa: CASRGTSGSPSYEQYF
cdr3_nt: TGTGCCAGCAGGGGAACTAGCGGGAGCCCCTCCTACGAGCAGTACTTC

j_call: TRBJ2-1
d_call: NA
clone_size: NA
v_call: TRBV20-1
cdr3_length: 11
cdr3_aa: CSAPSVGEQFF
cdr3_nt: TGCAGTGCTCCTAGCGTCGGTGAGCAGTTCTTC

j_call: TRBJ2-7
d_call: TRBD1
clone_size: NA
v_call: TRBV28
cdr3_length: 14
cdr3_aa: CASRPTGGPYEQYF
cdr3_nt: TGTGCCAGCAGGCCGACAGGGGGGCCCTACGAGCAGTACTTC

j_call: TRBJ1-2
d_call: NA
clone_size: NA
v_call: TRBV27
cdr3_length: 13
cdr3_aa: CASSERGFGGYTF
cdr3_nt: TGTGCCAGCAGCGAAAGGGGGTTTGGTGGCTACACCTTC

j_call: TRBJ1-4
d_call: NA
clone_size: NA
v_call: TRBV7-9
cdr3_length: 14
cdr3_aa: CASSLGPTNEKLFF
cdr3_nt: TGTGCCAGCAGCTTAGGACCAACTAATGAAAAACTGTTTTTT

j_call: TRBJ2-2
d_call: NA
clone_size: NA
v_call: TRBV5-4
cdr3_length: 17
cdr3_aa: CASSLSAGRISTGELFF
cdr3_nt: TGTGCCAGCAGCTTGTCTGCGGGAAGGATATCGACCGGGGAGCTGTTTTTT